These 17 T cell receptor beta chains were sequenced from one sample in a study of T cells in Graves' hyperthyroidism and ophthalmopathy. RNA transcripts gave rise to amplified TCR beta CDR3 regions. The TCR CDR3 was amplified in a first-round RT-PCR using the HTBI primer set. TCRdb reprocessed the multiplex PCR reads with MiXCR, giving one entry per CDR3 protein. The sample holds under 800,000 distinct CDR3 sequences, 14% seen once. Sample: blood. Source of these receptors: a woman under 30 with Graves' hyperthyroidism.

The sample holds many counts of this clonotype. The chain recombines TRBV2 with TRBJ2-1; TRBD2 aligns across 12 bases. Unmatched junction bases numbered 4, after V lost 5 bases and J lost 5 bases. The CDR3 extends over 15 amino acids. The germline V gene has CDR1 SNHLY and CDR2 FYNNEI. The CDR3 bases are TGTGCCAGCAGTCTGACTAGCGGGAGCCACAATGAGCAGTTCTTC. Amino acids: CASSLTSGSHNEQFF.

This chain connects TRBV7-3 to TRBJ2-1; 9 bases match TRBD1. Looked up from germline, CDR1 is SGHTA and CDR2 is FQGTGA. Germline trimming cut 1 base from V and 8 bases from J; bases unmatched to any gene: 3. The CDR3 extends over 14 amino acids. CDR3 in amino acids: CASSLMGQGYEQFF. CDR3 bases: TGTGCCAGCAGCTTAATGGGACAGGGATATGAGCAGTTCTTC.

This rearrangement joins TRBV29-1 to TRBJ2-7, with 8 bases fitting TRBD2. The CDR3 is 15 residues long. CDR1 is SQVTM, CDR2 ANQGSEA, per germline. V was pared by 3 bases and J by 1 base, with 8 bases of the junction left unmatched. CDR3 DNA: TGCAGCGTTGAGCTGAAAGCTAGCGGGTCCTACGAGCAGTACTTC. This codes for CSVELKASGSYEQYF.

This clonotype was counted between two and nine times. This chain joins TRBV28 and TRBJ2-2; the D is unclear. Germline-derived CDR1 and CDR2 are MDHEN and SYDVKM. CDR3 length equals 17 residues. V dropped 0 bases and J dropped 4 bases, with 15 bases sitting between them. CDR3 amino acids: CASSLWSDILSTGELFF. The DNA for the CDR3 is TGTGCCAGCAGTTTATGGTCCGACATCCTTTCCACCGGGGAGCTGTTTTTT.

This clonotype was recorded many times. The chain combines TRBV12-3 or TRBV12-4 with TRBJ2-7; D uncertain. V lost 6 bases and J 3 bases, leaving 9 bases between the germline ends. This CDR3 has 12 residues. The CDR3 sequence is CASSRLDYEQYF. For the CDR3, the DNA is TGTGCCAGCAGCCGACTGGACTACGAGCAGTACTTC.

Remarks on this clonotype: A much larger clonotype is one base distant, so this may be a read error. Since no conserved phenylalanine or tryptophan closes the CDR3, a read error is the likely cause. V gene TRBV7-2 combines with J gene TRBJ2-7; possible D gene TRBD1, 6 bases. CDR3 length equals 15 residues. Germline loops: CDR1 SGHTA, CDR2 FQGNSA. The V end was cut by 5 bases, the J end by 7 bases, with 21 bases between. Here the CDR3 DNA reads TGTGCCAGCAGCCCCCGCTCGGCAGGGGTAAGAGAGCAGTACCTC. This encodes CASSPRSAGVREQYL.

This clonotype has more than one count but fewer than ten. This chain links TRBV13 with TRBJ2-4, with 9 bases identical to TRBD2. This CDR3 region has 15 residues. V lost 5 bases to trimming and J lost 0 bases; unmatched junction nucleotides: 2. Germline CDR1 reads PRHDT; CDR2 reads FYEKMQ (reference sequence). The CDR3 region is CASSRGGGAKNIQYF. In DNA form, the CDR3 reads TGTGCCAGCAGCCGCGGGGGGGGAGCCAAAAACATTCAGTACTTC.

V gene TRBV15 combines with J gene TRBJ2-1; unclear D gene. The CDR3 length is 19 residues. Germline V CDR1 and CDR2: LNHNV, YYDKDF (reference sequence). Trimming took off 0 bases at V and 1 base at J, with 19 bases between the two ends. The CDR3 protein is CATSREQGYHVGSYNEQFF. In nucleotides, the CDR3 is TGTGCCACCAGCAGAGAGCAAGGGTATCACGTCGGTTCCTACAATGAGCAGTTCTTC.

This chain connects TRBV30 to TRBJ2-2, with 11 bases identical to TRBD2. V dropped 3 bases and J dropped 7; count of bases not matched to a gene: 10. In germline, CDR1 is GTSNPN, CDR2 SVGIG (reference sequence). This CDR3 contains 16 residues. CDR3 sequence (DNA): TGTGCCTGGAGCTGGGCTCTAGCGGGAGGTCACGGGGAGCTGTTTTTT. Translating gives CAWSWALAGGHGELFF. The variable domain in full, completed from reference TRBV30 and TRBJ2-2, reads SQTIHQWPATLVQPVGSPLSLECTVEGTSNPNLYWYRQAAGRGLQLLFYSVGIGQISSEVPQNLSASRPQDRQFILSSKKLLLSDSGFYLCAWSWALAGGHGELFFGEGSRLTVL.

Notes on this clonotype: One junction end disagrees with the germline gene, perhaps due to a read error. The genes are TRBV5-1 and TRBJ2-5; D possibly corresponds to TRBD1 (6 bases). The length of the CDR3 is 13 residues. The germline gives CDR1 SGHRS, CDR2 YFSETQ. The CDR3 nucleotides are TGCGCCAGCAGTCCCCGGGGACAAGAGATCCAGTACTTC. Translated, it gives CASSPRGQEIQYF.

This clonotype was found many times. The chain uses TRBV7-9 and TRBJ2-7; TRBD1 aligns across 9 bases. The CDR3 consists of 15 residues. J gave up 5 bases and V 1 base, and 6 bases lay outside the gene matches. Germline-derived CDR1 and CDR2 are SEHNR and FQNEAQ (reference sequence). The CDR3 is CASSLGGGQGNEQYF. The CDR3 DNA follows: TGTGCCAGCAGCTTAGGAGGTGGACAGGGGAACGAGCAGTACTTC.

The chain uses TRBV9 and TRBJ1-2, with D unclear. The V and J ends lost 1 base and 0 bases respectively, with 4 bases between them. Germline CDR1 and CDR2: SGDLS and YYNGEE. There are 13 residues in the CDR3. The CDR3 protein is CASSVSPNYGYTF. CDR3 sequence (DNA): TGTGCCAGCAGCGTAAGCCCTAACTATGGCTACACCTTC.

This clonotype has a count of ten or more. J is TRBJ1-1 and V is TRBV12-3 or TRBV12-4, with TRBD1 as a possible D gene (6 bases). Trimming left V 5 bases short and J 6 bases short, with 16 bases between. The CDR3 spans 14 residues. CDR3 residues: CASSLWTAEAEAFF. For the CDR3, the DNA is TGTGCCAGCAGTCTTTGGACAGCCGAGGCTGAAGCTTTCTTT.

This chain links TRBV4-3 with TRBJ2-3, with a tentative D call TRBD2 (6 bases). This CDR3 spans 12 amino acids. CDR1 and CDR2 from the germline V gene are LGHNA and YSLEER. V shed 4 bases and J shed 8 bases, with 10 bases lying between them. Here the CDR3 DNA reads TGCGCCAGCAGCCTCCCGGAGGGTACGCAGTATTTT. It is translated as CASSLPEGTQYF.

This clonotype was detected ten times or more. The rearrangement uses TRBV11-2 and TRBJ2-1; 7 nucleotides match TRBD2. The germline gives CDR1 SGHAT, CDR2 FQNNGV. V gave up 0 bases and J gave up 14 bases; unmatched junction bases: 13. This CDR3 has 15 residues. The CDR3 DNA sequence: TGTGCCAGCAGCTTAGAAGGGTGGCTAGCGGACGACGAGTTCTTC. Translation gives CASSLEGWLADDEFF. The full variable domain, with the rest looked up from reference TRBV11-2 and TRBJ2-1, is EAGVAQSPRYKIIEKRQSVAFWCNPISGHATLYWYQQILGQGPKLLIQFQNNGVVDDSQLPKDRFSAERLKGVDSTLKIQPAKLEDSAVYLCASSLEGWLADDEFFGPGTRLTVL.

The V and J genes are TRBV29-1 and TRBJ2-5; D remains unclear. CDR1 SQVTM and CDR2 ANQGSEA come from the germline V gene. This CDR3 contains 14 residues. With 5 bases removed from V and 2 bases from J, the gap between germline ends came to 15 bases. The CDR3: CSVKPRLGQETQYF. CDR3 in DNA: TGCAGCGTTAAACCAAGGTTGGGGCAAGAGACCCAGTACTTC.

This clonotype was seen a few times. CDR3 coding DNA: TGTGCCAGCAGCGGAAGTCCCGGGACAGGGGGCTGGTATGGCTACACCTTC. Translating gives CASSGSPGTGGWYGYTF. The gene calls are TRBV9 and TRBJ1-2; 12 bases align to TRBD1. The germline V gene has CDR1 SGDLS and CDR2 YYNGEE. The V and J ends lost 3 bases and 5 bases, in that order; junction bases with no gene match: 11. CDR3 length: 17 amino acids.